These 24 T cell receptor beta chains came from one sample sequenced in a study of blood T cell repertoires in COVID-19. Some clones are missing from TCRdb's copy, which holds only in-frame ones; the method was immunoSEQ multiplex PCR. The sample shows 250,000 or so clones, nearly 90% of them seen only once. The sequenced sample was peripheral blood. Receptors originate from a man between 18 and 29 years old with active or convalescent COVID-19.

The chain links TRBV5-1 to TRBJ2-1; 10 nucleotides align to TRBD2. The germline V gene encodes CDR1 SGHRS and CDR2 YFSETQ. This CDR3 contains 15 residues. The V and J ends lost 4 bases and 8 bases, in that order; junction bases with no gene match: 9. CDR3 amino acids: CASSPGSSGSYEQFF. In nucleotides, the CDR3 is TGCGCCAGCAGCCCAGGATCTAGCGGGAGTTATGAGCAGTTCTTC.

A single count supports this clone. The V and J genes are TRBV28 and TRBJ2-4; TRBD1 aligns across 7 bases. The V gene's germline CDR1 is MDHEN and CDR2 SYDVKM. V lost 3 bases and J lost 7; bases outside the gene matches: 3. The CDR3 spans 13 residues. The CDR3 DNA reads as TGTGCCAGCAGTTTGGACAGGCCGAACATTCAGTACTTC. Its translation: CASSLDRPNIQYF.

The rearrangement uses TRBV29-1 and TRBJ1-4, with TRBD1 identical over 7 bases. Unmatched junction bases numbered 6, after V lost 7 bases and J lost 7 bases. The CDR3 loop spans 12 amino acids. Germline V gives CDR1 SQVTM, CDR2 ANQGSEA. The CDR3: CSGSQGSEKLFF. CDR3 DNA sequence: TGCAGCGGGTCACAGGGGAGTGAAAAACTGTTTTTT.

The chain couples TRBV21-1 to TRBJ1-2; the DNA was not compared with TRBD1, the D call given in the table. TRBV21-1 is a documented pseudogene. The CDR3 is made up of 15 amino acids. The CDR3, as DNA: TGTGCCAGCAGCAAACTGTGCCAGGGGATCTATGGCTACACCTTC. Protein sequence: CASSKLCQGIYGYTF.

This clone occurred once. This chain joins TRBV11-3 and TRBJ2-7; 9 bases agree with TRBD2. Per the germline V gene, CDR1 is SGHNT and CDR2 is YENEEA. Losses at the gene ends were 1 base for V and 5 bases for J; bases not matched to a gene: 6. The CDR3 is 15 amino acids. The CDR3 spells CASSLGGLASNEQYF. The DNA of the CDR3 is TGTGCCAGCAGCTTAGGTGGACTAGCGTCGAACGAGCAGTACTTC.

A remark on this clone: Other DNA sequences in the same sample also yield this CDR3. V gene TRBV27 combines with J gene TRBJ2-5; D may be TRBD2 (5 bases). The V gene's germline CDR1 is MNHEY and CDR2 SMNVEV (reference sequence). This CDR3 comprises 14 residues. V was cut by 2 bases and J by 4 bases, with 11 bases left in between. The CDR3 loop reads CASSLRLAGETQYF. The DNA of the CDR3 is TGTGCCAGCAGTTTAAGGCTAGCTGGAGAGACCCAGTACTTC.

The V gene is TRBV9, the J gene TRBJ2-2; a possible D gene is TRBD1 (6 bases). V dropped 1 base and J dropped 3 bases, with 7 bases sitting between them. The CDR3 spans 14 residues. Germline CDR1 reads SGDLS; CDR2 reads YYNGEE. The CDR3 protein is CASSVTGYTGELFF. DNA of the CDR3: TGTGCCAGCAGCGTAACAGGGTACACCGGGGAGCTGTTTTTT. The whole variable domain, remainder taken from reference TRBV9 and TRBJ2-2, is DSGVTQTPKHLITATGQRVTLRCSPRSGDLSVYWYQQSLDQGLQFLIQYYNGEERAKGNILERFSAQQFPDLHSELNLSSLELGDSALYFCASSVTGYTGELFFGEGSRLTVL.

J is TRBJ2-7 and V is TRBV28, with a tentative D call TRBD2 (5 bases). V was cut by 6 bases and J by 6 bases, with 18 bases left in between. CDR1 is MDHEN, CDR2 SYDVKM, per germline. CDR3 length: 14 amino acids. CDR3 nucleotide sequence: TGTGCCAGCAGCTCCCCCGGGGTCCGGTCCGAGCAGTACTTC. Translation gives CASSSPGVRSEQYF. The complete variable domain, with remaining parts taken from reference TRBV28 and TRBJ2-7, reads DVKVTQSSRYLVKRTGEKVFLECVQDMDHENMFWYRQDPGLGLRLIYFSYDVKMKEKGDIPEGYSVSREKKERFSLILESASTNQTSMYLCASSSPGVRSEQYFGPGTRLTVT.

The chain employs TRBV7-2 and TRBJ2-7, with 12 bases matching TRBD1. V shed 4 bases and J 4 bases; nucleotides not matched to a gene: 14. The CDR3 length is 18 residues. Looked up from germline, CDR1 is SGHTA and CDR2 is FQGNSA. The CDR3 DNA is TGTGCCAGCAGCTCAGAATTAGTTCCGGGACAGGGGGCTTACGAGCAGTACTTC. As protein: CASSSELVPGQGAYEQYF.

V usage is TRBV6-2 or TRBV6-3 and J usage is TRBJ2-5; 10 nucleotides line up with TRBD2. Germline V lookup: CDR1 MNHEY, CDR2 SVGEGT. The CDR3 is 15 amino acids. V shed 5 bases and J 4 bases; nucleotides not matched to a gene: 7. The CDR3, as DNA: TGTGCCAGCAGTCCCCGACTAGCGGGCGGAGAGACCCAGTACTTC. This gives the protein CASSPRLAGGETQYF.

CDR3 amino acids: CASSPGRTEQYF. The CDR3 nucleotides are TGTGCCAGCAGCCCGGGTCGGACAGAGCAGTACTTC. This sequence joins TRBV6-2 or TRBV6-3 and TRBJ2-7, with D possibly being TRBD1 (5 bases). V was cut by 6 bases and J by 7 bases, with 13 bases left in between. The CDR3 length is 12 residues. CDR1 and CDR2 from the germline V gene are MNHEY and SVGEGT.

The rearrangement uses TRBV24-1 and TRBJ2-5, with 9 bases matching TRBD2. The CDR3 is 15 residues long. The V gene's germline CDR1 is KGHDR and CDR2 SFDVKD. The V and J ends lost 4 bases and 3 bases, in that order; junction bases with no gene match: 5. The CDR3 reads CATSDQVAGEETQYF. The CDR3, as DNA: TGTGCCACCAGTGACCAAGTAGCGGGAGAAGAGACCCAGTACTTC.

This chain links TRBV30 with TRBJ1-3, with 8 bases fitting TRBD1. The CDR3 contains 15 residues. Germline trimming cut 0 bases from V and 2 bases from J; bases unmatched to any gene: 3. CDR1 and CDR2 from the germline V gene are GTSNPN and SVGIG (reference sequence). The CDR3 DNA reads TGTGCCTGGAGTGTAAGACAGGGGACTGGAAACACCATATATTTT. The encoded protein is CAWSVRQGTGNTIYF.

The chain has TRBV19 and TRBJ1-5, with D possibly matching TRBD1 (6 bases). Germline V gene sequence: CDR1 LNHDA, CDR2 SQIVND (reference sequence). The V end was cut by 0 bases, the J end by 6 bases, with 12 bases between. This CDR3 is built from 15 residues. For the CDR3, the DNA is TGTGCCAGTAGTATAGAGGGGGGGCTCGGTCAGCCCCAGCATTTT. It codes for CASSIEGGLGQPQHF.

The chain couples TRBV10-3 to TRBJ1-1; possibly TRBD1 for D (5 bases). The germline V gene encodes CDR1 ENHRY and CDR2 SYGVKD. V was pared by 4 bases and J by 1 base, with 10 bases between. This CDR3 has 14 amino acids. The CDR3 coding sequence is TGTGCCATCAGTGCCGGGACTGCGAACACTGAAGCTTTCTTT. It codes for CAISAGTANTEAFF.

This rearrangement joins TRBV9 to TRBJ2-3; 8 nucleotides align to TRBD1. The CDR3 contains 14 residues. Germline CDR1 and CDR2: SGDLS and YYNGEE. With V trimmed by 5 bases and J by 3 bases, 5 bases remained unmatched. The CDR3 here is CASSGQGLTDTQYF. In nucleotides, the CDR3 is TGTGCCAGCAGTGGACAGGGTTTAACAGATACGCAGTATTTT.

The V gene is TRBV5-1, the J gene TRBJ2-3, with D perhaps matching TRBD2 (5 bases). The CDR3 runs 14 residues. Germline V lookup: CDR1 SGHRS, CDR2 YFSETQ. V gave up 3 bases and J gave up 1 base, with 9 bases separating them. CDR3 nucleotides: TGCGCCAGCAGCTCGCCCGGGGGCACAGATACGCAGTATTTT. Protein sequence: CASSSPGGTDTQYF.

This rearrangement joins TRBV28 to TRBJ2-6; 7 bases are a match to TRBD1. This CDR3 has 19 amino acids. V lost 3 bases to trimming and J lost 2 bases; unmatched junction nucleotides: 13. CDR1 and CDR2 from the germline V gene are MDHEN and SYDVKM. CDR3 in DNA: TGTGCCAGCAGTTTTATTTTTGAGTTAGACAGGGCTGGGGCCAACGTCCTGACTTTC. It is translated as CASSFIFELDRAGANVLTF. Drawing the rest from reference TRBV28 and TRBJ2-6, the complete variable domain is DVKVTQSSRYLVKRTGEKVFLECVQDMDHENMFWYRQDPGLGLRLIYFSYDVKMKEKGDIPEGYSVSREKKERFSLILESASTNQTSMYLCASSFIFELDRAGANVLTFGAGSRLTVL.

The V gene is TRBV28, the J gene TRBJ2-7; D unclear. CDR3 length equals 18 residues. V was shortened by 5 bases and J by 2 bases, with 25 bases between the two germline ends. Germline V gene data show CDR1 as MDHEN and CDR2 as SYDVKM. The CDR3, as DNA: TGTGCCAGCAGTACCCGGATAAACGTTCTCCGGAGTGCCTACGAGCAGTACTTC. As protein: CASSTRINVLRSAYEQYF. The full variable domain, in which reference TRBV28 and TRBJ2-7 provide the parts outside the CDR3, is DVKVTQSSRYLVKRTGEKVFLECVQDMDHENMFWYRQDPGLGLRLIYFSYDVKMKEKGDIPEGYSVSREKKERFSLILESASTNQTSMYLCASSTRINVLRSAYEQYFGPGTRLTVT.

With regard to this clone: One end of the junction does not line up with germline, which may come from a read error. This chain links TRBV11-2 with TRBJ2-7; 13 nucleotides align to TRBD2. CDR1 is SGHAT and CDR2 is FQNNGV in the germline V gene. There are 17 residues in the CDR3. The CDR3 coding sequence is TGTGTCAGCAGCTTAGTTCTCCCCGGACTAGCGGGGGTAGAGCAGTACTTC. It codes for CVSSLVLPGLAGVEQYF.

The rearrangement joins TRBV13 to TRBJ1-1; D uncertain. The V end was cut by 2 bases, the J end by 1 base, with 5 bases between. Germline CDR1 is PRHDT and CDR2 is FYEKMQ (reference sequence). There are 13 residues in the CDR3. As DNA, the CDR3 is TGTGCCAGCAGCTTAAACAGGAACACTGAAGCTTTCTTT. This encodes CASSLNRNTEAFF.

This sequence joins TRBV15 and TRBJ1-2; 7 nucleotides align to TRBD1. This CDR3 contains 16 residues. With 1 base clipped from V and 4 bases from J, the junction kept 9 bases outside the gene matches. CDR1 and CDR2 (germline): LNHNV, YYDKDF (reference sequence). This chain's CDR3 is CATSRALGTGVYGYTF. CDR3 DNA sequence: TGTGCCACCAGCAGAGCGCTCGGAACAGGGGTCTATGGCTACACCTTC.

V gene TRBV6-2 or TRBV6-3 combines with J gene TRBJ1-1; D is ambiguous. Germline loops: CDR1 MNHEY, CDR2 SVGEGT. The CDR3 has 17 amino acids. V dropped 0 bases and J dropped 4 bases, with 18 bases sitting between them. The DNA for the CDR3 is TGTGCCAGCAGTTACTCGAGTCGGGAATTAAGGAGCACTGAAGCTTTCTTT. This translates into CASSYSSRELRSTEAFF.

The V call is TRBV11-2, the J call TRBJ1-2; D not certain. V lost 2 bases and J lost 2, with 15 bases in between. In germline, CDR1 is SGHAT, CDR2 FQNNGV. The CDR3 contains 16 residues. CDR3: CASSLTQMPLNYGYTF. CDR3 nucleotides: TGTGCCAGCAGCTTAACACAGATGCCATTGAACTATGGCTACACCTTC. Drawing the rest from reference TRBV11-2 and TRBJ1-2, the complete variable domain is EAGVAQSPRYKIIEKRQSVAFWCNPISGHATLYWYQQILGQGPKLLIQFQNNGVVDDSQLPKDRFSAERLKGVDSTLKIQPAKLEDSAVYLCASSLTQMPLNYGYTFGSGTRLTVV.